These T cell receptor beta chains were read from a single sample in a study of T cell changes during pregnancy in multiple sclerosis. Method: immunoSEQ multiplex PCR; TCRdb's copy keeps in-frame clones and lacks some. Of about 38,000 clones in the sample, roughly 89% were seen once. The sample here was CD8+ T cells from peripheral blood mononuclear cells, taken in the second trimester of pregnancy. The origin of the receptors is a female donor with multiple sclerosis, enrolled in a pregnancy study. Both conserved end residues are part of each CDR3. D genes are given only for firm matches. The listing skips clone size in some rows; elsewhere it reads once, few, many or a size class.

CDR3nt: TGTGCCAGTAGCTTCTCGCGGGCTAGCACAGATACGCAGTATTTT
CDR3aa: CASSFSRASTDTQYF
v_gene: TRBV7-9
j_gene: TRBJ2-3
abundance: .
d_gene: .

CDR3nt: TGCGCCAGCAGCTTAAATCGCAATGAGCAGTTCTTC
CDR3aa: CASSLNRNEQFF
v_gene: TRBV5-1
j_gene: TRBJ2-1
abundance: .
d_gene: .

CDR3nt: TGTGCCATCAGTGAGTCGGGGGCCGGGGATGAGCAGTTCTTC
CDR3aa: CAISESGAGDEQFF
v_gene: TRBV10-3
j_gene: TRBJ2-1
abundance: .
d_gene: .

CDR3nt: TGTGCCAGCAGACCCTTACCTAACCCGAATCAGCCCCAGCATTTT
CDR3aa: CASRPLPNPNQPQHF
v_gene: TRBV2
j_gene: TRBJ1-5
abundance: .
d_gene: .

CDR3nt: TGTGCCAGTAGTATCAGACCCACGCGGGGTGATGCTTTCTTT
CDR3aa: CASSIRPTRGDAFF
v_gene: TRBV19
j_gene: TRBJ1-1
abundance: .
d_gene: .

CDR3nt: TGTGCCAGCAGCCTAGGGTCGGGGGGCTACACCTTC
CDR3aa: CASSLGSGGYTF
v_gene: TRBV7-6
j_gene: TRBJ1-2
abundance: .
d_gene: .

CDR3nt: TGTGCCAGCAGCTTGGTAGCGGGGGGGACATACAATGAGCAGTTCTTC
CDR3aa: CASSLVAGGTYNEQFF
v_gene: TRBV5-4
j_gene: TRBJ2-1
abundance: .
d_gene: TRBD2

CDR3nt: TGCGCCAGCAGCGGGGGCGAGGAATACGAGCAGTACTTC
CDR3aa: CASSGGEEYEQYF
v_gene: TRBV4-3
j_gene: TRBJ2-7
abundance: .
d_gene: .

CDR3nt: TGTGCCACCAGCAGGACAGGGTTGTGGAATCAGCCCCAGCATTTT
CDR3aa: CATSRTGLWNQPQHF
v_gene: TRBV15
j_gene: TRBJ1-5
abundance: .
d_gene: TRBD1

CDR3nt: TGTGCCAGCAGCTTACAAAGTAACCACCGGAGGGGCTACACCTTC
CDR3aa: CASSLQSNHRRGYTF
v_gene: TRBV7-9
j_gene: TRBJ1-2
abundance: .
d_gene: .

CDR3nt: TGTGCCAGCAGCGGGACTAGCGGGGGTCTCTCTGGGGCCAACGTCCTGACTTTC
CDR3aa: CASSGTSGGLSGANVLTF
v_gene: TRBV2
j_gene: TRBJ2-6
abundance: .
d_gene: TRBD2

CDR3nt: TGTGCCAGCAGTTACTCGACAGCGTTCTACGAGCAGTACTTC
CDR3aa: CASSYSTAFYEQYF
v_gene: TRBV6-5
j_gene: TRBJ2-7
abundance: .
d_gene: .

CDR3nt: TGTGCCAGCAGTCGACCGGGGACTCCCAGCTACAATGAGCAGTTCTTC
CDR3aa: CASSRPGTPSYNEQFF
v_gene: TRBV7-9
j_gene: TRBJ2-1
abundance: .
d_gene: .

CDR3nt: TGCGCCAGCAGCCAAGGCCCAACAAGTCAGGAGCTGTTTTTT
CDR3aa: CASSQGPTSQELFF
v_gene: TRBV4-1
j_gene: TRBJ2-2
abundance: .
d_gene: .

CDR3nt: TGCAGTGCTGCCGGGGGTCGTTTGTGGTTCTTC
CDR3aa: CSAAGGRLWFF
v_gene: TRBV20-1
j_gene: TRBJ2-1
abundance: .
d_gene: .

CDR3nt: TGTGCCAGCAATCAAGATACGCAGTATTTT
CDR3aa: CASNQDTQYF
v_gene: TRBV2
j_gene: TRBJ2-3
abundance: few
d_gene: .

CDR3nt: TGCGCCAGCAGCTTGTTATCGGGGGGCCCGTACCAAGAGACCCAGTACTTC
CDR3aa: CASSLLSGGPYQETQYF
v_gene: TRBV5-1
j_gene: TRBJ2-5
abundance: .
d_gene: .

CDR3nt: TGTGCCAGCAGTGTCACAGGACAGGCCAAAGAGACCCAGTACTTC
CDR3aa: CASSVTGQAKETQYF
v_gene: TRBV6-4
j_gene: TRBJ2-5
abundance: .
d_gene: TRBD1

CDR3nt: TGTGCCAGCAGCCGCACCCCTACTAGCGGAAAGTACAATGAGCAGTTCTTC
CDR3aa: CASSRTPTSGKYNEQFF
v_gene: TRBV7-2
j_gene: TRBJ2-1
abundance: .
d_gene: TRBD2

CDR3nt: TGTGCCAGCAGCAGCGGAATGGGACAGGGAAGAGGGGGAACTGAAGCTTTCTTT
CDR3aa: CASSSGMGQGRGGTEAFF
v_gene: TRBV21-1
j_gene: TRBJ1-1
abundance: .
d_gene: .

CDR3nt: TGTGCCAGCAGTTTAAGCGGGACACTTACCTACGAGCAGTACTTC
CDR3aa: CASSLSGTLTYEQYF
v_gene: TRBV2
j_gene: TRBJ2-7
abundance: .
d_gene: .

CDR3nt: TGCGCCAGCAGATGGACAGGGGGAAACACTGAAGCTTTCTTT
CDR3aa: CASRWTGGNTEAFF
v_gene: TRBV5-1
j_gene: TRBJ1-1
abundance: .
d_gene: TRBD1

CDR3nt: TGTGCCAGCAGCACGGGACAGGGGGGCACAGATACGCAGTATTTT
CDR3aa: CASSTGQGGTDTQYF
v_gene: TRBV7-3
j_gene: TRBJ2-3
abundance: .
d_gene: TRBD1

CDR3nt: TGTGCCAGCAGTGAGACTAGCGGGGGACCAGATACGCAGTATTTT
CDR3aa: CASSETSGGPDTQYF
v_gene: TRBV6-1
j_gene: TRBJ2-3
abundance: .
d_gene: TRBD2

CDR3nt: TGTGCCAGCAGTTTATTGGGGCAGGGACAGGGTGGGAATCAGCCCCAGCATTTT
CDR3aa: CASSLLGQGQGGNQPQHF
v_gene: TRBV27
j_gene: TRBJ1-5
abundance: .
d_gene: TRBD1

CDR3nt: TGTGCCAGCAGTGGGGCCGTACGGAACACCGGGGAGCTGTTTTTT
CDR3aa: CASSGAVRNTGELFF
v_gene: TRBV6-1
j_gene: TRBJ2-2
abundance: .
d_gene: .

CDR3nt: TGTGCCAGTAGTACCCTGGGGGCAGGGGATCAGCCCCAGCATTTT
CDR3aa: CASSTLGAGDQPQHF
v_gene: TRBV19
j_gene: TRBJ1-5
abundance: once
d_gene: .

CDR3nt: TGTGCCAGCAGCCTAGACAGCTTCTACGAGCAGTACTTC
CDR3aa: CASSLDSFYEQYF
v_gene: TRBV7-6
j_gene: TRBJ2-7
abundance: .
d_gene: .

CDR3nt: TGTGCCAGCAGCCAAGATAGGATGGCGGGCTACGAGCAGTACTTC
CDR3aa: CASSQDRMAGYEQYF
v_gene: TRBV4-2
j_gene: TRBJ2-7
abundance: .
d_gene: .

CDR3nt: TGTGCCAGCAGCTCAGGGCTGAACACTGAAGCTTTCTTT
CDR3aa: CASSSGLNTEAFF
v_gene: TRBV5-6
j_gene: TRBJ1-1
abundance: .
d_gene: .

CDR3nt: .
CDR3aa: CASSQDSGQGVTEAFF
v_gene: TRBV4-3
j_gene: TRBJ1-1
abundance: .
d_gene: .

CDR3nt: TGTGCCAGCAGCCAGGAGGGCCTAGCGGGCACCGGGGAGCTGTTTTTT
CDR3aa: CASSQEGLAGTGELFF
v_gene: TRBV9
j_gene: TRBJ2-2
abundance: .
d_gene: TRBD2

CDR3nt: TGCGCCAGCAGCGGAGGGGACAGAACCATCTATGGCTACACCTTC
CDR3aa: CASSGGDRTIYGYTF
v_gene: TRBV5-1
j_gene: TRBJ1-2
abundance: once
d_gene: TRBD1

CDR3nt: TGCGCCAGCAGCCACTCAGAGGACAGCCTTATTGGCTACACCTTC
CDR3aa: CASSHSEDSLIGYTF
v_gene: TRBV4-1
j_gene: TRBJ1-2
abundance: .
d_gene: .

CDR3nt: TGTGCCAGCAGCTTATTTACTAGCGGGAGTAACTACGAGCAGTACTTC
CDR3aa: CASSLFTSGSNYEQYF
v_gene: TRBV7-9
j_gene: TRBJ2-7
abundance: .
d_gene: TRBD2

CDR3nt: TGTGCCAGCAGCTTGGCTAGAAGCGGGGGGGCCACAGATACGCAGTATTTT
CDR3aa: CASSLARSGGATDTQYF
v_gene: TRBV5-4
j_gene: TRBJ2-3
abundance: .
d_gene: TRBD2

CDR3nt: TGTGCCTGGAGAAGAGTAGCGGGTTGGTCCTACGAGCAGTACTTC
CDR3aa: CAWRRVAGWSYEQYF
v_gene: TRBV30
j_gene: TRBJ2-7
abundance: .
d_gene: TRBD2

CDR3nt: TGTGCCAGCAGCGTAATCCGGGGGGGGGCGTCCACTGAAGCTTTCTTT
CDR3aa: CASSVIRGGASTEAFF
v_gene: TRBV9
j_gene: TRBJ1-1
abundance: .
d_gene: .

CDR3nt: TGTGCCAGCAGCCCGGGGGATTCCTACGAGCAGTACTTC
CDR3aa: CASSPGDSYEQYF
v_gene: TRBV5-4
j_gene: TRBJ2-7
abundance: .
d_gene: .

CDR3nt: TGTGCCAGCAGTTACTCGAGTACGGGACAGTTCTACGAGCAGTACTTC
CDR3aa: CASSYSSTGQFYEQYF
v_gene: TRBV6-5
j_gene: TRBJ2-7
abundance: .
d_gene: TRBD1

CDR3nt: TGTGCCAGCAGTGGGACGGGGACTGAAGCTTTCTTT
CDR3aa: CASSGTGTEAFF
v_gene: TRBV25-1
j_gene: TRBJ1-1
abundance: once
d_gene: .

CDR3nt: TGTGCCAGCTCCCCGGACACTGAAGCTTTCTTT
CDR3aa: CASSPDTEAFF
v_gene: TRBV18
j_gene: TRBJ1-1
abundance: .
d_gene: .

CDR3nt: TGTGCCAGCAGCTTAAGTCGCGCAATCTATGGCTACACCTTC
CDR3aa: CASSLSRAIYGYTF
v_gene: TRBV7-2
j_gene: TRBJ1-2
abundance: .
d_gene: .

CDR3nt: TGCGCCAGCAGTCAACGGAACACTGAAGCTTTCTTT
CDR3aa: CASSQRNTEAFF
v_gene: TRBV23-1
j_gene: TRBJ1-1
abundance: once
d_gene: .

CDR3nt: TGCAGCGTTGAAGATTGGAGTCAGGGCTCGACTGGAAACACCATATATTTT
CDR3aa: CSVEDWSQGSTGNTIYF
v_gene: TRBV29-1
j_gene: TRBJ1-3
abundance: .
d_gene: .

CDR3nt: TGTGCCAGCAGTTATGGCGGCCTCTACAATGAGCAGTTCTTC
CDR3aa: CASSYGGLYNEQFF
v_gene: TRBV27
j_gene: TRBJ2-1
abundance: .
d_gene: .

CDR3nt: TGTGCCAGCAGTTACTCGAGCCCAGGGGCCTACGAGCAGTACTTC
CDR3aa: CASSYSSPGAYEQYF
v_gene: TRBV6-5
j_gene: TRBJ2-7
abundance: .
d_gene: .

CDR3nt: TGTGCCAGTAGAAGTCAGGGGAATGGTGAAAAACTGTTTTTT
CDR3aa: CASRSQGNGEKLFF
v_gene: TRBV19
j_gene: TRBJ1-4
abundance: .
d_gene: .

CDR3nt: TGTGCCAGCAGCTTAACCCCTCGGACAGCAAACTATGGCTACACCTTC
CDR3aa: CASSLTPRTANYGYTF
v_gene: TRBV7-9
j_gene: TRBJ1-2
abundance: few
d_gene: .

CDR3nt: TGTGCCAGCAGCGGGGCCCCCGGTACGCAGTATTTT
CDR3aa: CASSGAPGTQYF
v_gene: TRBV5-6
j_gene: TRBJ2-3
abundance: .
d_gene: .

CDR3nt: TGTGCCAGCAGCCCGGAGAGTAGCGGGGGGGCAAATGAGCAGTTCTTC
CDR3aa: CASSPESSGGANEQFF
v_gene: TRBV5-4
j_gene: TRBJ2-1
abundance: .
d_gene: TRBD2

CDR3nt: TGCGCCAGCAGCATGACGGAGGTTACTTATGGCTACACCTTC
CDR3aa: CASSMTEVTYGYTF
v_gene: TRBV5-1
j_gene: TRBJ1-2
abundance: .
d_gene: .

CDR3nt: TGTGCCAGCAGCGCAATAGGTGGAGGGAGAGGGAACACCATATATTTT
CDR3aa: CASSAIGGGRGNTIYF
v_gene: TRBV7-6
j_gene: TRBJ1-3
abundance: .
d_gene: .

CDR3nt: TGTGCCATCAGTAATAGGACTAGCGGGAAGGTATACGAGCAGTACTTC
CDR3aa: CAISNRTSGKVYEQYF
v_gene: TRBV10-3
j_gene: TRBJ2-7
abundance: .
d_gene: TRBD2

CDR3nt: TGTGCCTGGAGTGACGGATACGGAGTGCTCGGTACTGAAGCTTTCTTT
CDR3aa: CAWSDGYGVLGTEAFF
v_gene: TRBV30
j_gene: TRBJ1-1
abundance: .
d_gene: .

CDR3nt: TGTGCCAGTAAGACAGGGATCTATGGCTACACCTTC
CDR3aa: CASKTGIYGYTF
v_gene: TRBV19
j_gene: TRBJ1-2
abundance: .
d_gene: TRBD1

CDR3nt: TGTGCCAGCAGCTTACTCGGGAGCTCCTACAATGAGCAGTTCTTC
CDR3aa: CASSLLGSSYNEQFF
v_gene: TRBV7-6
j_gene: TRBJ2-1
abundance: .
d_gene: .